This T cell receptor beta chain came from a study of regulatory T cells in long-lasting Graves disease. Time point denoted: newly diagnosed GD, antithyroid drugs for less than 3 months. The TCR library was made from RNA extracted from PBMCs. The sample holds many counts of this clonotype. Investigators prepared the TCR beta libraries by applying iRepertoire HTBI primers and Arm-PCR of CDR3 regions. TCRdb processed the multiplex PCR reads anew with MiXCR; each CDR3 protein has one entry. The sample includes hundreds of thousands of distinct CDR3 sequences, 16% of them seen just once. This CDR3 is 12 amino acids long. V was pared by 2 bases and J by 6 bases, with 5 bases between. CDR1 is MNHEY, CDR2 SVGAGI, per germline. This same sample was also taken into another study, of T cells in Graves' hyperthyroidism and ophthalmopathy.

The sample in question was peripheral blood mononuclear cells (PBMCs), obtained at new diagnosis, from a patient treated with antithyroid drugs. This chain uses TRBV6-5 with TRBJ2-1; possibly TRBD1 or TRBD2 for D (5 bases each). The clonotype comes from a young woman with Graves disease. The CDR3 DNA follows: TGTGCCAGCAGTTACGGGACCAATGAGCAGTTCTTC. It codes for CASSYGTNEQFF.